This is a list of T cell receptor beta chains from one sample in a study of cytomegalovirus exposure and HLA in healthy donors. Sequencing used immunoSEQ multiplex PCR; TCRdb keeps in-frame clones, though not all of them. The sample records 150,000 to 200,000 clones, roughly 84% being singletons. The sequenced sample consisted of PBMCs. The source is a woman in her twenties or thirties in good health and CMV-seropositive. CDR3s include the opening cysteine and the closing phenylalanine or tryptophan. D genes are given only for firm matches. Clone size is not always given. Where it is, it says once, few, many or a class for expanded clones.

size: -; V: TRBV25-1; D: TRBD2; J: TRBJ2-7; CDR3: CATSVRGRAYEQYF; DNA: TGTGCCACTAGTGTTAGAGGGAGGGCCTACGAGCAGTACTTC
size: -; V: TRBV6-6; D: TRBD1; J: TRBJ2-5; CDR3: CASSLQYRTGQETQYF; DNA: TGTGCCAGCAGCCTTCAATACCGGACAGGGCAAGAGACCCAGTACTTC
size: -; V: TRBV20-1; D: -; J: TRBJ1-1; CDR3: CSARGGGEAFF; DNA: TGCAGTGCTAGAGGTGGGGGCGAAGCTTTCTTT
size: once; V: TRBV15; D: TRBD1; J: TRBJ1-5; CDR3: CATSRGTGRNQPQHF; DNA: TGTGCCACCAGCAGAGGGACAGGACGCAATCAGCCCCAGCATTTT
size: -; V: TRBV7-2; D: -; J: TRBJ2-7; CDR3: CASSLESAYEQYF; DNA: TGTGCCAGCAGCTTAGAGAGTGCCTACGAGCAGTACTTC
size: -; V: TRBV6-6; D: -; J: TRBJ2-3; CDR3: CASSYWSGSTDTQYF; DNA: TGTGCCAGCAGTTACTGGTCGGGAAGCACAGATACGCAGTATTTT
size: once; V: TRBV18; D: -; J: TRBJ1-1; CDR3: CASSPAVNTEAFF; DNA: TGTGCCAGCTCACCGGCGGTGAACACTGAAGCTTTCTTT
size: -; V: TRBV5-5; D: -; J: TRBJ2-7; CDR3: CASSPQPQEQYF; DNA: TGTGCCAGCAGCCCCCAGCCACAGGAGCAGTACTTC
size: -; V: TRBV29-1; D: -; J: TRBJ1-2; CDR3: CSVGYSSNYGYTF; DNA: TGCAGCGTTGGCTATTCCTCGAACTATGGCTACACCTTC
size: -; V: TRBV4-2; D: -; J: TRBJ2-5; CDR3: CASSQVLQAATQYF; DNA: TGTGCCAGCAGCCAAGTCCTGCAGGCAGCGACCCAGTACTTC
size: -; V: TRBV28; D: -; J: TRBJ2-7; CDR3: CASSPYRAGEQYF; DNA: TGTGCCAGCAGTCCCTACAGGGCTGGAGAGCAGTACTTC
size: -; V: TRBV30; D: TRBD1; J: TRBJ1-2; CDR3: CAWTPDRAQYGYTF; DNA: TGTGCCTGGACCCCTGACAGGGCCCAGTATGGCTACACCTTC
size: -; V: TRBV5-1; D: -; J: TRBJ2-6; CDR3: CASSLGPGVGANVLTF; DNA: TGCGCCAGCAGCTTGGGACCCGGGGTGGGAGCCAACGTCCTGACTTTC
size: -; V: TRBV30; D: TRBD2; J: TRBJ2-1; CDR3: CAWMSSGLPYNEQFF; DNA: TGTGCCTGGATGTCTTCGGGACTACCCTACAATGAGCAGTTCTTC
size: once; V: TRBV15; D: -; J: TRBJ2-2; CDR3: CATSRDKNTGELFF; DNA: TGTGCCACCAGCAGAGACAAGAACACCGGGGAGCTGTTTTTT
size: -; V: TRBV27; D: -; J: TRBJ1-1; CDR3: CASSFLAREAEAFF; DNA: TGTGCCAGCAGTTTTCTTGCCAGGGAGGCTGAAGCTTTCTTT
size: -; V: TRBV6-5; D: TRBD1; J: TRBJ1-5; CDR3: CASRRARQGDQPQHF; DNA: TGTGCCAGCAGGCGAGCCCGACAGGGAGATCAGCCCCAGCATTTT
size: -; V: TRBV5-6; D: -; J: TRBJ1-1; CDR3: CASSLNAGVTEAFF; DNA: TGTGCCAGCAGCTTGAACGCAGGGGTCACTGAAGCTTTCTTT
size: -; V: TRBV9; D: TRBD1; J: TRBJ1-2; CDR3: CASSAQPGQGAYTF; DNA: TGTGCCAGCAGCGCACAACCGGGACAGGGGGCCTACACCTTC
size: few; V: TRBV25-1; D: -; J: TRBJ1-1; CDR3: CATLFRTEAFF; DNA: TGTGCCACCCTCTTTCGCACTGAAGCTTTCTTT